These 10 T cell receptor beta chains were all obtained from the same sample, sequenced in a study of identical twins. One entry per CDR3 protein results from TCRdb running MiXCR on the 5' RACE reads. The sample contains about 250,000 distinct CDR3 sequences, more than 13% of which appear only once. Sequenced sample: memory (CD45RO+) T cells sorted from blood. The receptors stem from a woman aged 18-29 years in good health.

This clonotype was counted between two and nine times. This chain connects TRBV3-1 to TRBJ2-7; D is possibly TRBD1 or TRBD2 (6 bases each). Between the trimmed V and J ends, which lost 8 bases and 2 bases, there was a span of 19 bases. CDR1 and CDR2 from the germline V gene are LGHDT and YNNKEL (reference sequence). This CDR3 is 15 amino acids long. As DNA, the CDR3 is TGTGCCAGCGGGGGGCCCCTCTTCGATACCTACGAGCAGTACTTC. It yields the protein CASGGPLFDTYEQYF.

This chain connects TRBV20-1 to TRBJ1-1; D gene uncertain. CDR3 length equals 12 residues. Trimming removed 0 bases from V and 5 bases from J, with 7 bases in between. Germline CDR1 reads DFQATT; CDR2 reads SNEGSKA (reference sequence). As DNA, the CDR3 is TGCAGTGCTAGAGAAGGGTGGACTGAAGCTTTCTTT. It codes for CSAREGWTEAFF.

This clonotype was counted at least ten times. V and J are TRBV10-3 and TRBJ2-5; D possibly corresponds to TRBD1 (5 bases). The ends were cut back, 4 bases at V and 4 bases at J, with 10 bases in the middle. Germline CDR1 reads ENHRY; CDR2 reads SYGVKD. This CDR3 has 13 residues. CDR3 DNA: TGTGCCATCAGTGTCAGGGTGGGAGAGACCCAGTACTTC. It encodes CAISVRVGETQYF.

This clonotype was counted only a few times. The chain couples TRBV6-2 or TRBV6-3 to TRBJ2-1; maybe TRBD2 (6 bases). Germline V gives CDR1 MNHEY, CDR2 SVGEGT. The CDR3 loop spans 14 amino acids. V shed 2 bases and J shed 4 bases, with 9 bases lying between them. The CDR3 bases are TGTGCCAGCAGTTACACGGGAGAGTACAATGAGCAGTTCTTC. Its translation is CASSYTGEYNEQFF.

By share, this clonotype counts as medium-sized. This chain uses TRBV7-2 with TRBJ1-4, with 7 bases matching TRBD1. V shed 5 bases, J shed 7 bases, and the junction held 7 bases outside the gene matches. From germline, CDR1 is SGHTA and CDR2 FQGNSA. The CDR3 loop spans 14 amino acids. CDR3 loop: CASSPTGSGEKLFF. The CDR3 DNA reads TGTGCCAGCAGCCCGACAGGGTCGGGTGAAAAACTGTTTTTT. The entire variable domain, with the rest obtained from reference TRBV7-2 and TRBJ1-4, is as follows: GAGVSQSPSNKVTEKGKDVELRCDPISGHTALYWYRQSLGQGLEFLIYFQGNSAPDKSGLPSDRFSAERTGGSVSTLTIQRTQQEDSAVYLCASSPTGSGEKLFFGSGTQLSVL.

V usage is TRBV7-9 and J usage is TRBJ2-1, with D tentatively TRBD2 (6 bases). Trimming cost V 7 bases and J 7 bases, with 17 bases left between them. This CDR3 contains 14 residues. Germline V CDR1 and CDR2: SEHNR, FQNEAQ (reference sequence). CDR3: CASNIFGSGNEQFF. The DNA for the CDR3 is TGTGCCAGCAACATATTCGGGAGTGGTAATGAGCAGTTCTTC. The full variable domain, its missing parts supplied by reference TRBV7-9 and TRBJ2-1, is DTGVSQNPRHKITKRGQNVTFRCDPISEHNRLYWYRQTLGQGPEFLTYFQNEAQLEKSRLLSDRFSAERPKGSFSTLEIQRTEQGDSAMYLCASNIFGSGNEQFFGPGTRLTVL.

In DNA form, the CDR3 reads TGCAGTGCTAGAGACTTCGTCAGGGGAGCTCCTGGCTATGGCTACACCTTC. Translation gives CSARDFVRGAPGYGYTF. The V call is TRBV20-1, the J call TRBJ1-2; possible D gene TRBD1, 6 bases. This CDR3 has 17 residues. Germline CDR1 DFQATT, CDR2 SNEGSKA (reference sequence). Trimming shortened V by 0 bases and J by 4 bases, and 21 bases separated the two germline ends.

This clonotype was seen only a few times. The chain combines TRBV10-3 with TRBJ1-5, with 11 bases fitting TRBD1. Unmatched junction bases numbered 3, after V lost 4 bases and J lost 7 bases. The CDR3 runs 14 residues. Germline CDR1 and CDR2: ENHRY and SYGVKD. CDR3 loop: CAISGGQGDQPQHF. The CDR3 DNA reads TGTGCCATCAGTGGGGGACAGGGGGACCAGCCCCAGCATTTT.

This clonotype turned up a few times. The chain joins TRBV27 to TRBJ1-1, with D possibly matching TRBD1 (5 bases). Looked up from germline, CDR1 is MNHEY and CDR2 is SMNVEV (reference sequence). The length of the CDR3 is 14 residues. The V end was cut by 4 bases, the J end by 7 bases, with 16 bases between. CDR3 bases: TGTGCCAGCAGTTCCTGGGGACGTGCCCTTGAAGCTTTCTTT. Translating it yields CASSSWGRALEAFF.

This clonotype has at least ten counts. The V gene is TRBV29-1, the J gene TRBJ1-2, with D unresolved. CDR3 size: 12 residues. V was trimmed by 1 base and J by 6 bases, leaving 9 bases between them. Germline V gene lookup returns CDR1 SQVTM and CDR2 ANQGSEA. In DNA form, the CDR3 reads TGCAGCGTTGAAGTAGGCTATGATGGCTACACCTTC. It codes for CSVEVGYDGYTF. Using reference TRBV29-1 and TRBJ1-2 for the parts outside the CDR3, the full variable domain is SAVISQKPSRDICQRGTSLTIQCQVDSQVTMMFWYRQQPGQSLTLIATANQGSEATYESGFVIDKFPISRPNLTFSTLTVSNMSPEDSSIYLCSVEVGYDGYTFGSGTRLTVV.